Following are 15 T cell receptor beta chains from one sample sequenced in a study of T cells in Graves' hyperthyroidism and ophthalmopathy. Amplification of TCR beta CDR3 regions used RNA as the template. First-round RT-PCR targeting the TCR CDR3 was performed with the HTBI primer set. TCRdb ran MiXCR on the multiplex PCR reads and lists one entry per CDR3 protein. The sample includes roughly 660,000 distinct CDR3 sequences, 17% of them seen just once. Sequencing was done on a sample of blood. Every receptor here comes from a man in his fifties with Graves' hyperthyroidism.

The count of this clonotype is one. The gene calls are TRBV20-1 and TRBJ1-2; D might be TRBD1 (5 bases). CDR3 length: 14 residues. From germline, CDR1 is DFQATT and CDR2 SNEGSKA (reference sequence). V dropped 3 bases and J dropped 8 bases, with 19 bases sitting between them. The CDR3 sequence: CSASRGPVGGGYTF. The CDR3 DNA follows: TGCAGTGCTAGTAGGGGCCCAGTGGGTGGGGGCTACACCTTC.

Many counts were recorded for this clonotype. The chain recombines TRBV6-1 with TRBJ2-1; TRBD1 matches at 9 bases. Germline V gene sequence: CDR1 MNHNS, CDR2 SASEGT. J was trimmed by 6 bases and V by 5 bases; bases with no gene match: 5. The CDR3 sequence is 14 residues long. The CDR3 loop reads CASSSGTGINEQFF. The CDR3 DNA reads as TGTGCCAGCAGTTCCGGGACAGGGATCAATGAGCAGTTCTTC.

This clonotype occurred many times. V usage is TRBV6-5 and J usage is TRBJ2-2, with 10 bases identical to TRBD2. Germline assignment: CDR1 MNHEY and CDR2 SVGAGI. Trimming cost V 2 bases and J 3 bases; bases outside gene matches: 6. The CDR3 is 17 amino acids. This CDR3 is CASSYGVLAGDTGELFF. The CDR3 region has the DNA TGTGCCAGCAGTTACGGGGTTCTAGCGGGAGACACCGGGGAGCTGTTTTTT.

The chain carries TRBV20-1 and TRBJ2-6, with 10 bases lining up with TRBD2. Germline V gene lookup returns CDR1 DFQATT and CDR2 SNEGSKA (reference sequence). The CDR3 consists of 18 residues. The V segment lost 1 base and the J segment 2 bases; nucleotides outside the gene matches: 8. This CDR3 is CSARVSSGSEAGANVLTF. In nucleotides, the CDR3 is TGCAGTGCTAGAGTGTCTAGCGGGAGTGAGGCTGGGGCCAACGTCCTGACTTTC.

This clonotype was detected many times. V and J are TRBV7-8 and TRBJ2-7, with TRBD2 matching over 11 bases. Germline CDR1 SGHVS, CDR2 FQNEAQ. The J segment lost 5 bases and the V segment lost 5 bases, leaving 14 bases of the junction unmatched. The CDR3 loop spans 17 amino acids. The CDR3: CASSKRKLAGGFHEQYF. In DNA form, the CDR3 reads TGTGCCAGCAGCAAACGAAAGCTAGCGGGAGGATTCCACGAGCAGTACTTC.

This clonotype has ten or more counts. The chain uses TRBV6-2 or TRBV6-3 and TRBJ2-5, with 11 bases matching TRBD2. Losses at the gene ends were 6 bases for V and 2 bases for J; bases not matched to a gene: 5. The CDR3 consists of 15 residues. CDR1 MNHEY and CDR2 SVGEGT come from the germline V gene. This CDR3 is CASRRLAGLQETQYF. The CDR3 bases are TGTGCCAGCAGACGACTAGCGGGATTACAAGAGACCCAGTACTTC.

This clonotype was counted at least ten times. The chain employs TRBV30 and TRBJ1-1; tentative D call: TRBD1 (6 bases). The CDR3 contains 12 residues. The V gene's germline CDR1 is GTSNPN and CDR2 SVGIG (reference sequence). Trimming left V 3 bases short and J 5 bases short, with 10 bases between. This chain's CDR3 is CAWRRGQTEAFF. CDR3 sequence (DNA): TGTGCCTGGAGAAGGGGACAAACTGAAGCTTTCTTT.

About this clonotype: The junction departs from germline at one end; a sequencing error may be responsible. The chain employs TRBV7-8 and TRBJ2-5, with TRBD2 matching over 8 bases. The CDR3 consists of 15 residues. Germline-derived CDR1 and CDR2 are SGHVS and FQNEAQ. CDR3 nucleotide sequence: TGTGCCAGCAGCTCAACTAGCGGTTGGCAAGAGACCCGGTACTTC. This sequence encodes CASSSTSGWQETRYF.

This clonotype was recorded once. The chain employs TRBV15 and TRBJ1-2; maybe TRBD1 (6 bases). V was cut by 1 base and J by 6 bases, with 12 bases left in between. The CDR3 sequence is 14 residues long. Germline values: CDR1 LNHNV, CDR2 YYDKDF (reference sequence). DNA for the CDR3: TGTGCCACCAGCAGAGCGGTATCAGGGGATGGCTACACCTTC. Translated: CATSRAVSGDGYTF.

This clonotype was seen repeatedly, ten times or more. V usage is TRBV3-1 and J usage is TRBJ2-7, with TRBD2 as a possible D gene (6 bases). V was trimmed by 0 bases and J by 1 base, leaving 13 bases between them. The CDR3 runs to 16 residues. Germline V gene sequence: CDR1 LGHDT, CDR2 YNNKEL (reference sequence). The CDR3 loop is CASSQESRGLSYEQYF. The CDR3 DNA sequence: TGTGCCAGCAGCCAAGAATCACGGGGACTTTCCTACGAGCAGTACTTC.

This clonotype was counted ten times or more. The J gene is TRBJ1-2, the V gene TRBV28; TRBD1 aligns across 7 bases. There are 15 residues in the CDR3. Looked up from germline, CDR1 is MDHEN and CDR2 is SYDVKM. V shed 3 bases and J 4 bases; nucleotides not matched to a gene: 8. The CDR3 DNA reads as TGTGCCAGCAGTTTTCCGGCAGGGGGGTTCTATGGCTACACCTTC. Amino acid sequence: CASSFPAGGFYGYTF.

This clonotype was counted between two and nine times. The chain uses TRBV30 and TRBJ1-4; 8 bases match TRBD1. The germline V gene has CDR1 GTSNPN and CDR2 SVGIG (reference sequence). The CDR3 totals 17 residues. V dropped 1 base and J dropped 3; count of bases not matched to a gene: 10. CDR3 coding DNA: TGTGCCTGGAGTGGAGGACAGGGATCCACGGCTAATGAAAAACTGTTTTTT. This gives the protein CAWSGGQGSTANEKLFF.

Many counts were recorded for this clonotype. CDR3 region: CASSRARGDLDYGYTF. CDR3 DNA: TGCGCCAGCAGCCGGGCTCGAGGGGACCTTGACTATGGCTACACCTTC. The chain combines TRBV4-1 with TRBJ1-2; possibly TRBD1 for D (5 bases). Germline CDR1 reads MGHRA; CDR2 reads YSYEKL. The CDR3 spans 16 residues. Trimming took 4 bases from V and 3 from J, leaving 18 bases between them.

V and J are TRBV27 and TRBJ2-7, with D tentatively TRBD1 or TRBD2 (5 bases each). The CDR3 length is 14 residues. Germline V gene data show CDR1 as MNHEY and CDR2 as SMNVEV (reference sequence). With 5 bases removed from V and 2 bases from J, the gap between germline ends came to 13 bases. The CDR3 DNA reads as TGTGCCAGCAGTCAGGGAGAGAATGCCTACGAGCAGTACTTC. Translation: CASSQGENAYEQYF.

The table lists this clonotype with many counts. The rearrangement uses TRBV28 and TRBJ2-1; D not certain. The V end lost 10 bases, the J end lost 5 bases, and 15 bases lay between the germline ends. Germline CDR1 MDHEN, CDR2 SYDVKM. This CDR3 comprises 13 residues. The chain's CDR3 is CATTGRNNNEQFF. CDR3 coding DNA: TGTGCCACCACCGGGCGGAATAACAATGAGCAGTTCTTC.